This T cell receptor beta chain was recovered during a study of monozygotic twins with inflammatory bowel disease. Germline V gene data show CDR1 as MNHEY and CDR2 as SVGEGT. The length of the CDR3 is 20 residues. The draw for each donor consisted of a single 2.5 ml blood sample. From its re-call of the 5' RACE reads, TCRdb lists each CDR3 protein once, without DNA. This sample's clone table lists about 380,000 distinct CDR3 sequences. The source material was blood. J is TRBJ1-5 and V is TRBV6-2 or TRBV6-3; TCRdb names TRBD1, which stays unverified in the absence of DNA. This receptor was obtained from a human donor with ulcerative colitis or Crohn's disease, or a healthy co-twin of an affected twin (not recorded which). The CDR3 sequence is CASSYSIDNAEGVSNQPQHF.